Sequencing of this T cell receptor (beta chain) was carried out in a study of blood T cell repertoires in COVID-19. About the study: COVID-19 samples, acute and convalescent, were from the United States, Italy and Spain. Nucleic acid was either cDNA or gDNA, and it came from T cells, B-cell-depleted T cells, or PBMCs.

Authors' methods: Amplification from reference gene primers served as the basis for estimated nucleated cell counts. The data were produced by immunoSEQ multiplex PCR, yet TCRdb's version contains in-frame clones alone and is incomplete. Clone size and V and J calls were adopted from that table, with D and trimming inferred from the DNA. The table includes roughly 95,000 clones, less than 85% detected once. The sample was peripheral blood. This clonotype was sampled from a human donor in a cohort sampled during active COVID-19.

CDR3 amino acids: CASSLVAGPTDTQYF. In DNA, the CDR3 is TGTGCCAGCAGCTTGGTGGCGGGACCCACAGATACGCAGTATTTT. The chain joins TRBV5-4 to TRBJ2-3; a possible D gene is TRBD2 (6 bases). This CDR3 is built from 15 residues. Between the trimmed V and J ends, which lost 0 bases and 2 bases, there was a span of 10 bases. The germline V gene has CDR1 SGHNT and CDR2 YYREEE (reference sequence).